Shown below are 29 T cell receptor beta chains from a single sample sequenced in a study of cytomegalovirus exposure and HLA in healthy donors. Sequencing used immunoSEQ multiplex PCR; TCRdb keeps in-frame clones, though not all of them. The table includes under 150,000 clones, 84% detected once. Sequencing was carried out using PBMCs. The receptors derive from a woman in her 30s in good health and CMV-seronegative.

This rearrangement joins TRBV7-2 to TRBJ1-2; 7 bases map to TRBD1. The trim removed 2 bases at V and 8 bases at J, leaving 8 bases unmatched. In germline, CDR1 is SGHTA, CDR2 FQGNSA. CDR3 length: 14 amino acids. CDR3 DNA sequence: TGTGCCAGCAGCTTAACCCGACAGGGTGGAGGCTACACCTTC. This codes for CASSLTRQGGGYTF.

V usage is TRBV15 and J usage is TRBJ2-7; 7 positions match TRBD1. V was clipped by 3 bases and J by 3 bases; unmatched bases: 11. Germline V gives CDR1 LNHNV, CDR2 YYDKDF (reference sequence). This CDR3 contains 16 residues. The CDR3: CATSRGTALSVYEQYF. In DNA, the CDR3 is TGTGCCACCAGCAGGGGGACAGCCCTTTCCGTCTACGAGCAGTACTTC.

The CDR3 DNA follows: TGTGCCAGCAGTTACTCTAAGGGGTCTACGCAGTATTTT. As protein: CASSYSKGSTQYF. The gene calls are TRBV6-5 and TRBJ2-3; D possibly corresponds to TRBD1 (5 bases). The germline gives CDR1 MNHEY, CDR2 SVGAGI. V lost 0 bases, J lost 8 bases, and 9 bases lay in between. The CDR3 runs 13 residues.

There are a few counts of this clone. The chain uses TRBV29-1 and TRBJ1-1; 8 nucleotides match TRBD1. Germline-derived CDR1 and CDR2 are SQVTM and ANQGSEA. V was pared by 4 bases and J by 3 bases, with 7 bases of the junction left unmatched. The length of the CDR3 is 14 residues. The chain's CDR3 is CSVGQGAVDTEAFF. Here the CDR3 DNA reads TGCAGCGTTGGGCAGGGGGCTGTGGACACTGAAGCTTTCTTT.

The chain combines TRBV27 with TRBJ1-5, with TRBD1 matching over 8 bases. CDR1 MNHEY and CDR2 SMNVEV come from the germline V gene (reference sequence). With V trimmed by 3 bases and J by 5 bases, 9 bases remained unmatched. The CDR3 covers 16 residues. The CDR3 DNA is TGTGCCAGCAGTTTTATTTTCGGGACAGGTGATCAGCCCCAGCATTTT. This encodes CASSFIFGTGDQPQHF.

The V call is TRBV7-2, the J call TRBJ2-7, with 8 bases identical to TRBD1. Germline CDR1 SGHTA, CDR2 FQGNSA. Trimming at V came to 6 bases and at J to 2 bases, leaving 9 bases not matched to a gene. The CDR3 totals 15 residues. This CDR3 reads CASSPQGVITYEQYF. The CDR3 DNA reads TGTGCCAGCAGTCCACAGGGGGTTATCACCTACGAGCAGTACTTC.

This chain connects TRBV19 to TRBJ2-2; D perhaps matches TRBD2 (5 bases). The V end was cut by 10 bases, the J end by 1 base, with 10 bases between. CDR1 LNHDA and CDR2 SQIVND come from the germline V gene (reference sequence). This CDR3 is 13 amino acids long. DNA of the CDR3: TGTGCCACCGGACTGGAGAACACCGGGGAGCTGTTTTTT. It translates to CATGLENTGELFF. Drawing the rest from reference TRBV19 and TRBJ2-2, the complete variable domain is DGGITQSPKYLFRKEGQNVTLSCEQNLNHDAMYWYRQDPGQGLRLIYYSQIVNDFQKGDIAEGYSVSREKKESFPLTVTSAQKNPTAFYLCATGLENTGELFFGEGSRLTVL.

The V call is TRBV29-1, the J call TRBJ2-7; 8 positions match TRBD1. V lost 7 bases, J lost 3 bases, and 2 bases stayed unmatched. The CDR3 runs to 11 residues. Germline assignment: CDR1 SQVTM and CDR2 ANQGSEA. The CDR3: CSAGQGYEQYF. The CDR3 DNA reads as TGCAGCGCCGGACAGGGCTACGAGCAGTACTTC.

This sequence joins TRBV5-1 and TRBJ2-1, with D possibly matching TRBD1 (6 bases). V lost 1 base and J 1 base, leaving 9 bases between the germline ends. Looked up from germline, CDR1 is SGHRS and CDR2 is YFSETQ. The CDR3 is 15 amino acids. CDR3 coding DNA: TGCGCCAGCAGCTTGACAGGGTTGTCCTACAATGAGCAGTTCTTC. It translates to CASSLTGLSYNEQFF.

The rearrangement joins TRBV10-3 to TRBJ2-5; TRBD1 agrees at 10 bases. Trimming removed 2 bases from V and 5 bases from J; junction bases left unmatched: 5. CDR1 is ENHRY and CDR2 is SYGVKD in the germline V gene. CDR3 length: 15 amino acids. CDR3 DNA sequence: TGTGCCATCAGTGAGCCGGGACAGGGGCAGGAGACCCAGTACTTC. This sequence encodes CAISEPGQGQETQYF.

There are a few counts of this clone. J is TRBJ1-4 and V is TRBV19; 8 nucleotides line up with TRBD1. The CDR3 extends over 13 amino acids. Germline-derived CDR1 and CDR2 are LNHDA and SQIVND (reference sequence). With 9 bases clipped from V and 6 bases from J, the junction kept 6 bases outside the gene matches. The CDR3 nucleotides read TGTGCCAGCCGGACAGGGTCGGATGAAAAACTGTTTTTT. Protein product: CASRTGSDEKLFF. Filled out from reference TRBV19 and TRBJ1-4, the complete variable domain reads DGGITQSPKYLFRKEGQNVTLSCEQNLNHDAMYWYRQDPGQGLRLIYYSQIVNDFQKGDIAEGYSVSREKKESFPLTVTSAQKNPTAFYLCASRTGSDEKLFFGSGTQLSVL.

The CDR3, as DNA: TGCGCCAGCAGCCAAAGACAGGGGGTTCTCCCTTACGAGCAGTACTTC. Its protein product is CASSQRQGVLPYEQYF. The chain uses TRBV5-1 and TRBJ2-7; TRBD1 agrees at 9 bases. The CDR3 has 16 amino acids. In germline, CDR1 is SGHRS, CDR2 YFSETQ. V gave up 4 bases and J gave up 4 bases; unmatched junction bases: 12.

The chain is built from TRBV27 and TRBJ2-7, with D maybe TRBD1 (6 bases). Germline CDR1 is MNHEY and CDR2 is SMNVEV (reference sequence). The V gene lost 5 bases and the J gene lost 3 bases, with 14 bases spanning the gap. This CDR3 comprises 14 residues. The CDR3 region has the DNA TGTGCCAGCAGTACACTCGGGACATACTACGAGCAGTACTTC. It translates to CASSTLGTYYEQYF.

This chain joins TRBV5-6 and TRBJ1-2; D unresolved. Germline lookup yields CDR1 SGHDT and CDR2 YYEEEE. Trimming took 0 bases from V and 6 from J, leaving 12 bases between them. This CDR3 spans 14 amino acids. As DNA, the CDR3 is TGTGCCAGCAGCTTGGGACAACGAACTCATGGCTACACCTTC. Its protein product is CASSLGQRTHGYTF.

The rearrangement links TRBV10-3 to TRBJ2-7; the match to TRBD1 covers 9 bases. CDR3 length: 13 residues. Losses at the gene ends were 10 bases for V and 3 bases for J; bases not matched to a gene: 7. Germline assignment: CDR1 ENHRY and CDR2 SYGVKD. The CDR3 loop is CATQGARVYEQYF. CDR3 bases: TGTGCCACACAGGGGGCACGGGTCTACGAGCAGTACTTC.

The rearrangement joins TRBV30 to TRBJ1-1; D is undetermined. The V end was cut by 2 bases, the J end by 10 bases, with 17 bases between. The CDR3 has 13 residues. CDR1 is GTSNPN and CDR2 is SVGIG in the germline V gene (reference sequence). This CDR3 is CAWSRGINMGAFF. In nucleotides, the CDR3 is TGTGCCTGGAGTAGAGGGATCAATATGGGAGCTTTCTTT.

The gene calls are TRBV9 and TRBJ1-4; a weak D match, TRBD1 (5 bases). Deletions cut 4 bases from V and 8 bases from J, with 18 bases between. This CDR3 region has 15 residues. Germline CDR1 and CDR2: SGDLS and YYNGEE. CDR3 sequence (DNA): TGTGCCAGCAGCCCAGCGGGGCGGGTTGGAGAAAAACTGTTTTTT. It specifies CASSPAGRVGEKLFF.

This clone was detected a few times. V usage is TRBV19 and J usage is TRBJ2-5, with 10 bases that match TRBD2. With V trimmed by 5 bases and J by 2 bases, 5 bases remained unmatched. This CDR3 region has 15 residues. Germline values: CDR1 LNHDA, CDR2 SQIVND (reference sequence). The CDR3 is CASSPLGLAQETQYF. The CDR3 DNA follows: TGTGCCAGTAGTCCTTTGGGACTAGCGCAAGAGACCCAGTACTTC.

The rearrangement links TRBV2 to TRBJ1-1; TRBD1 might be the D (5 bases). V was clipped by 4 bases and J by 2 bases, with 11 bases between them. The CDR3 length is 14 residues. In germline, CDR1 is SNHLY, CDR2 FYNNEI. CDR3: CASSVGQINTEAFF. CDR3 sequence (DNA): TGTGCCAGCAGTGTCGGACAAATTAACACTGAAGCTTTCTTT.

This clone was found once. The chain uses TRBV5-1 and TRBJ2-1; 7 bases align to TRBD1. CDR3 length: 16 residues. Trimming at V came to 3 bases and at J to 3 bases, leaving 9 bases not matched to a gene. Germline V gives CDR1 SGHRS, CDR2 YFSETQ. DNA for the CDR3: TGCGCCAGCAGCTCTATGACAGGGTTTAACTACAATGAGCAGTTCTTC. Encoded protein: CASSSMTGFNYNEQFF.

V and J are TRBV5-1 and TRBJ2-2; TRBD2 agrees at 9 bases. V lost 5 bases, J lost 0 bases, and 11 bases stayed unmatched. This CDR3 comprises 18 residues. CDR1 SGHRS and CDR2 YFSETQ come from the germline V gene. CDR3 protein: CASRVKAGGFANTGELFF. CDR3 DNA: TGCGCCAGCAGGGTAAAAGCGGGGGGTTTCGCGAACACCGGGGAGCTGTTTTTT.

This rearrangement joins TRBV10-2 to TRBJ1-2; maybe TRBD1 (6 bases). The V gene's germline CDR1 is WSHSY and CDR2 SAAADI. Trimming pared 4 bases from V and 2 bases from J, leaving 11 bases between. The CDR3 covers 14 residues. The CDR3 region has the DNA TGCGCCAGCAGTGCCGTGCAGGGGAACTATGGCTACACCTTC. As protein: CASSAVQGNYGYTF.

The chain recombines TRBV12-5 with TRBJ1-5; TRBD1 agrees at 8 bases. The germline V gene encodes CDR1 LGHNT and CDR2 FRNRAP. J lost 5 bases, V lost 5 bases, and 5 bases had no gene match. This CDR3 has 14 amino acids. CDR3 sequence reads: CASGPGTGHQPQHF. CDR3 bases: TGTGCTAGTGGTCCGGGGACAGGACATCAGCCCCAGCATTTT.

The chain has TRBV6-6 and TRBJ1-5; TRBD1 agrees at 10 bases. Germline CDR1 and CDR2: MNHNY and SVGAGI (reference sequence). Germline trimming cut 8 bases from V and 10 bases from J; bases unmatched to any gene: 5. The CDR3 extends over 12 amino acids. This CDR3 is CASGDRGQPQHF. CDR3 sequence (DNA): TGTGCCAGCGGTGACAGGGGGCAACCCCAGCATTTT.

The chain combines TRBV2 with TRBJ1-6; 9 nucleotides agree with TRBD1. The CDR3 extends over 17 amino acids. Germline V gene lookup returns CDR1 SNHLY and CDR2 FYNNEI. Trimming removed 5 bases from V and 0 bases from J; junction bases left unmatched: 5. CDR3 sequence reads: CASSYRGRDSYNSPLHF. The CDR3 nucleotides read TGTGCCAGCAGTTACAGGGGGCGCGACTCCTATAATTCACCCCTCCACTTT.

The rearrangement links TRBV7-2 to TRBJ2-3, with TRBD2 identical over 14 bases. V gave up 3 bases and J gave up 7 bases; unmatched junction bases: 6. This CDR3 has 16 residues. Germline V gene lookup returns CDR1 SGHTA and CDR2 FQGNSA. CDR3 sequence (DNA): TGTGCCAGCAGCTTCCGACTAGCGGGGGGGAAAAATACGCAGTATTTT. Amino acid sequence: CASSFRLAGGKNTQYF. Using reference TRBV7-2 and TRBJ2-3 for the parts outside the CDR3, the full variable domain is GAGVSQSPSNKVTEKGKDVELRCDPISGHTALYWYRQSLGQGLEFLIYFQGNSAPDKSGLPSDRFSAERTGGSVSTLTIQRTQQEDSAVYLCASSFRLAGGKNTQYFGPGTRLTVL.

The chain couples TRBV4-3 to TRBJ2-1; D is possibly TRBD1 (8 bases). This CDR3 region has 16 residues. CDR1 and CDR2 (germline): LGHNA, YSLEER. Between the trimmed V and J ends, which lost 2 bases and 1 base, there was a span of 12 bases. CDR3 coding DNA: TGCGCCAGCAGCCAACAACAGGGGGGGTCCTACAATGAGCAGTTCTTC. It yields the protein CASSQQQGGSYNEQFF.

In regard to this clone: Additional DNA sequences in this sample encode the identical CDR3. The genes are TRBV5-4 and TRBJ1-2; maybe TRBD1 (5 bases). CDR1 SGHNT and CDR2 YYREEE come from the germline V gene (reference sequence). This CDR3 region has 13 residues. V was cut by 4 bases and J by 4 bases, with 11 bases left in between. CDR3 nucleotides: TGTGCCAGCAGCCCCGTGGGGCCCTATGGCTACACCTTC. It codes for CASSPVGPYGYTF.

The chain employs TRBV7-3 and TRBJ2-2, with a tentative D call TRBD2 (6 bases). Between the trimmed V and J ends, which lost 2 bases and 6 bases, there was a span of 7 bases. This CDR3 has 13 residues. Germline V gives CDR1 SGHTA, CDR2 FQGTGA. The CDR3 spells CASSLGRSGELFF. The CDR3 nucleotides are TGTGCCAGCAGCTTAGGGAGGTCCGGGGAGCTGTTTTTT.